This TCR beta chain was observed in a study of blood T cells in healthy people across ages. Through a sample-barcoded 5' primer and a J-beta primer mix, a second PCR was run for about 6 to 12 cycles. TCRdb reanalysed the 5' RACE reads using MiXCR and keeps one entry per CDR3 protein. The sample contains almost 800,000 distinct CDR3 sequences, 58% of which appear only once. Trimming cost V 0 bases and J 10 bases; bases outside gene matches: 9. Germline values: CDR1 DFQATT, CDR2 SNEGSKA (reference sequence). This CDR3 comprises 15 residues. Sample: blood. The source is a man aged 25 to 45 in good health. The V call is TRBV20-1, the J call TRBJ2-1, with 10 bases matching TRBD2. In DNA form, the CDR3 reads TGCAGTGCTAGAGATCCTAGCGGGAGCCGAGAGGAGCAGTTCTTC. This translates into CSARDPSGSREEQFF.